This T cell receptor (beta chain) was captured in a study of blood T cell repertoires in COVID-19. On the study more broadly: Samples came from the United States, Italy and Spain, spanning acute and convalescent COVID-19.

Authors' analysis steps: Amplifying reference gene primers gave estimates of nucleated cell counts. Some clones are missing from TCRdb's copy, which holds only in-frame ones; the method was immunoSEQ multiplex PCR. V and J calls and clone size come straight from that table; D and trimming were deduced from the DNA. The sample carries approximately 150,000 clones, 80% recorded once. Germline values: CDR1 SGHNT, CDR2 YYREEE (reference sequence). CDR3 length: 17 amino acids. Losses at the gene ends were 0 bases for V and 5 bases for J; bases not matched to a gene: 11. Cohort assignment relied on participant-reported clinical history. Donors in Cohort 3 counted as recovered after two negative PCRs, clearance, or symptom resolution.

This receptor was taken from a man aged 40-55 years who had recovered from COVID-19. Sequencing was carried out using PBMCs or T cells enriched from blood (not recorded which). The chain couples TRBV5-4 to TRBJ1-2; 9 bases are shared with TRBD1. CDR3 region: CASSLEASGQGLYGYTF. Written as DNA, the CDR3 is TGTGCCAGCAGCTTGGAGGCTTCGGGACAGGGCTTATATGGCTACACCTTC.